The entry below gives a single T cell receptor beta chain sequence along with its context. Seattle cases were enrolled at active infection and followed longitudinally. These data originate in a study of blood T cell repertoires in COVID-19. Overall study context: Acute and convalescent COVID-19 samples came from the United States, Italy and Spain. PBMCs, B-cell-depleted T cells, or T cells were the source of the cDNA or gDNA that made up the material.

Source study methods: Estimated nucleated cell counts came from reference gene primer amplification. TCRdb keeps only in-frame clones here, not all; method: immunoSEQ multiplex PCR. D and trimming were read from the DNA, whereas the V and J calls and clone size are those reported in that table. The data hold 250,000 to 300,000 clones, with roughly nine tenths observed a single time. The specimen sequenced was peripheral blood. This receptor was obtained from a woman aged 30 to 39 with COVID-19, enrolled during active disease.

The CDR3 spells CASSSGQGISISYNEQFF. For the CDR3, the DNA is TGTGCCAGCAGTTCGGGACAGGGTATATCGATCTCCTACAATGAGCAGTTCTTC. The chain links TRBV27 to TRBJ2-1; 9 positions agree with TRBD1. This CDR3 has 18 amino acids. Germline V gene sequence: CDR1 MNHEY, CDR2 SMNVEV (reference sequence). The V segment lost 4 bases and the J segment 0 bases; nucleotides outside the gene matches: 10.